Included here is one T cell receptor (beta chain) sequence, with context. The sample originates from a study of shared clonotypes between healthy human individuals. Unsorted PBMCs provided DNA that was sequenced on ten immunoSEQ deep assay plates. Data came from immunoSEQ multiplex PCR; TCRdb stores just in-frame clones and leaves some out. Seen here are about 470,000 clones, more than 75% observed once, and the top ten hold around 14%. J was trimmed by 5 bases and V by 6 bases; bases with no gene match: 11. The CDR3 has 15 residues. Germline V gene data show CDR1 as SGHTA and CDR2 as FQGNSA. What was sequenced was PBMCs. The receptor comes from a woman in her 40s in good health. Some clones in this sample may be carry-over from other donors' samples. This chain uses TRBV7-2 with TRBJ2-7; 9 bases map to TRBD1. The CDR3 DNA is TGTGCCAGCAGTACAATTAGGACAGGGGTCCACGAGCAGTACTTC. Residues: CASSTIRTGVHEQYF.